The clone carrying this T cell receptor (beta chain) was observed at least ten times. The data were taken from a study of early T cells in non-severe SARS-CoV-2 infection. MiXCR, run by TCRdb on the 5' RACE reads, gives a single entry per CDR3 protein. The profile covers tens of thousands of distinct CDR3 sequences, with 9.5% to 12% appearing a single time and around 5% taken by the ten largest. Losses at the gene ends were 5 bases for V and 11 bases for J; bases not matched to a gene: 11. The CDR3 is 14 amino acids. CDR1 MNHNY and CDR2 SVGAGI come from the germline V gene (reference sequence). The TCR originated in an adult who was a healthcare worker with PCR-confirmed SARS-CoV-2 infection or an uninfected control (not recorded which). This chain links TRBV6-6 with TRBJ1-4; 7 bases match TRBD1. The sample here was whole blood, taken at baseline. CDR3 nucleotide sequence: TGTGCCAGCAGTATCCCCGGGACAGTTAGGAAACTGTTTTTT. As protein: CASSIPGTVRKLFF.